Below are 20 T cell receptor beta chains sequenced from a single sample in a study of Tregs in tolerant kidney transplant recipients. Related graft donors supplied nonmyeloablative bone marrow transplants, and mixed chimerism was transient. The data were produced by immunoSEQ multiplex PCR, yet TCRdb's version contains in-frame clones alone and is incomplete. The sample has thousands of clones. The material was CD4+ T cells from blood (PBMCs), obtained 6 months after the transplant. These receptors all come from a human patient who received a combined kidney and bone marrow transplant. Some of the T cells may derive from the graft donor.

Judged by frequency, this clone is large. Partial CDR3 DNA: TGTGCCAGCAGCGGCGGGACAGGGAAGGGCTATGGC. Translation: CASSGGTGKGYG. In full, the CDR3 is CASSGGTGKGYGYTF. V gene TRBV5-4 combines with J gene TRBJ1-2; 9 bases agree with TRBD1. The CDR3 is cut off 3 residues early in the read; its end comes from the germline J gene. The CDR3 extends over 15 amino acids. Germline V CDR1 and CDR2: SGHNT, YYREEE (reference sequence). The junction had 8 bases not matched to a gene; V was cut back by 4 bases and J by 4 bases.

About this clone itself: The read gets to within 3 residues of the CDR3 end, and the germline J gene fills in the rest. V gene TRBV28 combines with J gene TRBJ2-5; TRBD1 is a possible D gene (7 bases). V was cut by 2 bases and J by 5 bases, with 12 bases left in between. This CDR3 is built from 14 residues. The V gene's germline CDR1 is MDHEN and CDR2 SYDVKM. CDR3 protein: CASSLIGGQETQYF. Partial CDR3 DNA: TGTGCCAGCAGTTTAATCGGGGGACAGGAGACC.

Remarks on this clone: The read stops 3 residues short of the end of the CDR3; the missing end is completed from the germline J gene. The chain couples TRBV20-1 to TRBJ1-6, with D perhaps TRBD1 (6 bases). This CDR3 region has 16 residues. V was clipped by 5 bases and J by 11 bases, with 25 bases between them. Looked up from germline, CDR1 is DFQATT and CDR2 is SNEGSKA (reference sequence). CDR3 loop: CSAQHTGRFDLTPLHF. The CDR3 bases that were read are TGCAGTGCTCAGCACACAGGGAGATTCGATTTGACACCC.

Comments on this clone: The CDR3 is cut off 3 residues early in the read; its end comes from the germline J gene. J is TRBJ1-5 and V is TRBV28; TRBD1 is a possible D gene (6 bases). Germline-derived CDR1 and CDR2 are MDHEN and SYDVKM. The ends were cut back, 5 bases at V and 6 bases at J, with 14 bases in the middle. The CDR3 runs to 14 residues. CDR3 sequence: CASSRGAPGQPQHF. The sequenced part of the CDR3 DNA is TGTGCCAGCAGTCGGGGGGCCCCGGGTCAGCCC.

CDR3 DNA (partial): TGTGCCAGCAGTTTAGCTGGGCTACTAGCGGGAGCGGGTTCTAGCACAGATACG. Its translation: CASSLAGLLAGAGSSTDT. The entire CDR3 reads CASSLAGLLAGAGSSTDTQYF. The J gene is TRBJ2-3, the V gene TRBV12-3 or TRBV12-4; 11 nucleotides agree with TRBD2. From the germline J gene comes the end of the CDR3, since the read stops 3 residues before it. After removal of 0 bases from V and 0 bases from J, the junction contained 14 bases not matched to a gene. The CDR3 consists of 21 residues.

With regard to this clone: From the germline J gene comes the end of the CDR3, since the read stops 3 residues before it. The rearrangement joins TRBV27 to TRBJ2-3; 11 nucleotides line up with TRBD2. This CDR3 is built from 15 residues. Germline V gene lookup returns CDR1 MNHEY and CDR2 SMNVEV (reference sequence). V trimming: 10 bases; J trimming: 4 bases; junction bases outside the gene matches: 10. The DNA read from the CDR3 is TGTGCCACGGGGCTAGCGGGAGGTTTCGCAGATACG. As protein: CATGLAGGFADT. The entire CDR3 protein reads CATGLAGGFADTQYF.

Judged by frequency, this clone is medium-sized. The read gets to within 3 residues of the CDR3 end, and the germline J gene fills in the rest. This sequence joins TRBV5-1 and TRBJ2-3, with TRBD2 identical over 8 bases. CDR1 and CDR2 (germline): SGHRS, YFSETQ. The CDR3 totals 15 residues. V lost 5 bases and J lost 1; bases outside the gene matches: 6. The CDR3 here is CASSSGLVGTDTQYF. Partial CDR3 DNA: TGCGCCAGCAGTTCGGGACTAGTCGGCACAGATACG.

Details on this clone: The sequence runs out 3 residues before the end of the CDR3; the remainder is reconstructed from the germline J gene. V is TRBV18 and J is TRBJ1-2, with TRBD1 matching over 8 bases. With V trimmed by 1 base and J by 6 bases, 4 bases remained unmatched. This CDR3 spans 14 amino acids. CDR1 and CDR2 (germline): KGHSH, LQKENI. The CDR3 is CASSPQGQADGYTF. The DNA read from the CDR3 is TGTGCCAGCTCACCACAGGGACAGGCGGATGGC. Full variable domain (rest looked up from reference TRBV18 and TRBJ1-2): NAGVMQNPRHLVRRRGQEARLRCSPMKGHSHVYWYRQLPEEGLKFMVYLQKENIIDESGMPKERFSAEFPKEGPSILRIQQVVRGDSAAYFCASSPQGQADGYTFGSGTRLTVV.

As regards this clone: The read finishes 3 residues shy of the CDR3 end, and the germline J gene is used to complete it. This chain joins TRBV5-1 and TRBJ1-3; TRBD1 is a possible D gene (6 bases). The CDR3 extends over 17 amino acids. The V gene lost 0 bases and the J gene lost 0 bases, with 13 bases spanning the gap. Per the germline V gene, CDR1 is SGHRS and CDR2 is YFSETQ. The CDR3 spells CASSLDLQGYSGNTIYF. The DNA read from the CDR3 is TGCGCCAGCAGCTTGGACTTACAGGGCTACTCTGGAAACACC.

To note about this clone: From the germline J gene comes the end of the CDR3, since the read stops 3 residues before it. The chain joins TRBV14 to TRBJ2-4; 14 bases align to TRBD2. CDR3 length equals 20 residues. J gave up 1 base and V 1 base, and 9 bases lay outside the gene matches. Per germline, CDR1 SGHDN and CDR2 FVKESK. The DNA read from the CDR3 is TGTGCCAGCAGCCAAGGAATGGGACTAGCGGGAGAATGGGCCAAAAACATT. Translation: CASSQGMGLAGEWAKNI. From start to end, the CDR3 is CASSQGMGLAGEWAKNIQYF. Drawing the rest from reference TRBV14 and TRBJ2-4, the complete variable domain is EAGVTQFPSHSVIEKGQTVTLRCDPISGHDNLYWYRRVMGKEIKFLLHFVKESKQDESGMPNNRFLAERTGGTYSTLKVQPAELEDSGVYFCASSQGMGLAGEWAKNIQYFGAGTRLSVL.

A remark on this clone: The read is 3 residues too short to cover the CDR3 end, so that end is filled in from the germline J gene. The genes are TRBV7-8 and TRBJ1-5; D is perhaps TRBD1 (6 bases). CDR3 length: 15 residues. CDR1 is SGHVS and CDR2 is FQNEAQ in the germline V gene. V dropped 2 bases and J dropped 5 bases, with 13 bases sitting between them. The CDR3 loop reads CASSLRWGGDQPQHF. The part of the CDR3 DNA that was read is TGTGCCAGCAGCTTAAGATGGGGGGGCGATCAGCCC.

Comments on this clone: The CDR3 goes on 3 residues after the read ends, and that part is filled in from the germline J gene. This rearrangement joins TRBV14 to TRBJ1-5; D remains ambiguous. Trimming cost V 0 bases and J 4 bases, with 4 bases left between them. The germline V gene has CDR1 SGHDN and CDR2 FVKESK. The CDR3 spans 13 residues. CDR3 loop: CASSQDRNQPQHF. The CDR3 DNA, read in part, is TGTGCCAGCAGCCAAGACAGGAATCAGCCC.

Regarding this clone: The CDR3 is cut off 3 residues early in the read; its end comes from the germline J gene. Different DNA sequences within this sample yield the same CDR3. J is TRBJ2-3 and V is TRBV4-2, with 8 bases matching TRBD2. The CDR3 length is 18 residues. Germline V gene data show CDR1 as LGHNA and CDR2 as YNFKEQ. The V gene end was trimmed by 6 bases and the J gene end by 2 bases; junction bases not matched to a gene: 16. This CDR3 reads CASSQWSSGLESTDTQYF. The sequenced part of the CDR3 DNA is TGTGCCAGCAGTCAATGGAGTTCGGGACTAGAGTCCACAGATACG.

For this clone: The read comes to an end 3 residues before the CDR3 does, leaving the germline J gene to fill in the end. This chain links TRBV27 with TRBJ2-7; 7 bases agree with TRBD1. The CDR3 consists of 15 residues. Germline CDR1 is MNHEY and CDR2 is SMNVEV (reference sequence). J gave up 2 bases and V 4 bases, and 8 bases lay outside the gene matches. The CDR3 loop reads CASSSLPQGAYEQYF. The sequenced CDR3 bases are TGTGCCAGCAGTTCCCTCCCCCAGGGGGCCTACGAG.

Notes on this clone: The read comes to an end 3 residues before the CDR3 does, leaving the germline J gene to fill in the end. This chain connects TRBV5-1 to TRBJ2-1; D uncertain. V lost 0 bases, J lost 6 bases, and 13 bases lay in between. Germline CDR1 reads SGHRS; CDR2 reads YFSETQ. The CDR3 is 15 residues long. The CDR3 reads CASSLGAELINEQFF. CDR3 bases read: TGCGCCAGCAGCTTGGGGGCAGAGTTAATCAATGAG.

On this clone: The CDR3 end lies 3 residues beyond the end of the read and is filled in from the germline J gene. The V call is TRBV15, the J call TRBJ1-4; D is unclear. The germline gives CDR1 LNHNV, CDR2 YYDKDF (reference sequence). The CDR3 is 15 amino acids. The V end was cut by 1 base, the J end by 5 bases, with 11 bases between. The CDR3 loop is CATSRVGSPNEKLFF. Incomplete CDR3 DNA: TGTGCCACCAGCAGAGTGGGCAGCCCAAATGAAAAA.

As for this clone: From the germline J gene comes the end of the CDR3, since the read stops 3 residues before it. V gene TRBV10-3 combines with J gene TRBJ2-7; 11 bases fit TRBD1. Germline values: CDR1 ENHRY, CDR2 SYGVKD. Germline trimming cut 4 bases from V and 4 bases from J; bases unmatched to any gene: 0. The CDR3 contains 13 residues. CDR3 sequence reads: CAISGDRGYEQYF. The CDR3 bases that were read are TGTGCCATCAGTGGGGACAGGGGGTACGAG.

Turning to this clone: From the germline J gene comes the end of the CDR3, since the read stops 3 residues before it. The V and J genes are TRBV11-2 and TRBJ2-5; no clear D. Germline V gene data show CDR1 as SGHAT and CDR2 as FQNNGV. This CDR3 contains 15 residues. V lost 0 bases, J lost 1 base, and 9 bases lay in between. The CDR3 is CASSLDWAVQETQYF. The covered CDR3 bases are TGTGCCAGCAGCTTAGATTGGGCAGTCCAAGAGACC.

Its frequency marks this clone as medium-sized. With the read ending 3 residues before the CDR3 end, the germline J gene is used to fill in that end. The chain couples TRBV6-2 or TRBV6-3 to TRBJ2-5; D is uncertain. Trimming took off 6 bases at V and 5 bases at J, with 22 bases between the two ends. The CDR3 sequence is 16 residues long. Germline V lookup: CDR1 MNHEY, CDR2 SVGEGT. The CDR3 reads CASSSQSGFGLETQYF. The DNA read from the CDR3 is TGTGCCAGCAGCTCCCAGTCCGGGTTCGGCCTGGAGACC.

This clone is identified as medium-sized from frequency. The read ends 3 residues early relative to the CDR3; the germline J gene fills the gap. This sequence joins TRBV20-1 and TRBJ2-1; 7 bases are a match to TRBD1. With V trimmed by 2 bases and J by 9 bases, 10 bases remained unmatched. Germline V CDR1 and CDR2: DFQATT, SNEGSKA (reference sequence). The CDR3 loop spans 14 amino acids. The CDR3 loop reads CSARSTGIYGEQFF. Incomplete CDR3 DNA: TGCAGTGCTAGATCGACAGGGATCTACGGTGAG.